This T cell receptor beta chain comes out of a study of siplizumab effects on memory and regulatory T cells (dated by TCRdb to about 2019). As for the study more broadly: The study looked at the effect of siplizumab, an anti-CD2 antibody, on alloreactive T-cell subsets in allogeneic mixed lymphocyte reactions made from human PBMCs.

Libraries were made using the immunoSEQ multiplex PCR assay. Each sample had around 100,000 TCR templates assayed by the deep sequencing platform. Genomic DNA extracted from sorted T cells was used for TCRbeta CDR3 sequencing. The study's processing was this. Clonal analysis of TCRbeta CDR3 data was done in the R programming language. Comparing unstimulated samples against CFSE-low samples taken after the reaction was how alloreactive CD4+ and CD8+ clones were defined. Regulatory or non-regulatory origin was assigned to alloreactive CD4+ clones by matching of sequences to sorted unstimulated Treg and non-Treg repertoires. TCRdb carries this immuneACCESS record with in-frame sequences only. Its versions omit some clonotypes, under half of them owing to an unresolved V gene in the studies checked, with the rest unexplained. That table furnishes V, J and clone size, whereas the DNA furnished D and trimming. The sample includes fewer than 65,000 clones, with 85% to 95% observed a single time. The ten top clones hold roughly 17% of the sample.

The germline V gene provides CDR1 SGDLS and CDR2 YYNGEE. The CDR3 measures 15 amino acids from cysteine to phenylalanine. Solely the CDR3 DNA is kept, with 45 bases framed from the first base. Relative to germline, V is 0 bases shorter and J is 1 base shorter, with 11 bases between their ends. Comment on this clone: Its target antigen remains unknown. Per-nucleotide qualities are absent, and no much larger clonotype sits a single base away.

Sorted unstimulated T cells, along with proliferating T cells recovered from mixed lymphocyte reactions, underwent TCRbeta CDR3 sequencing. Fresh whole blood from some ten HLA-typed healthy donors was used as the source from which PBMCs were isolated. Here is what the overall study found, with its caveats: Whether proliferating Tregs from siplizumab cultures actually had suppressive function was not functionally confirmed. Roughly 80-97% of proliferating CD4+ or CD8+ clones could not be assigned a naive or memory phenotype. Siplizumab significantly lowered the cumulative frequency of alloreactive sequences that could be traced to unstimulated CD4+ memory T cells. Of the alloreactive CD4+ clones that could be mapped, the Treg-derived share averaged around 70% with siplizumab compared with under 35% in control reactions. Unstimulated naive T cells appeared more diverse than memory T cells, and naive cells seemed to contribute substantially to the alloresponse. Because sequences at frequencies below about 10^-5 were poorly captured, only a minor fraction of alloreactive clones could be mapped back to unstimulated subsets.

The receptor comes from a human donor in good health. The sequence links TRBV9 to TRBJ2-7; perhaps TRBD1 is the D gene, with 6 bases matching. Material: CD8+ T cells sorted from blood. The CDR3 has the sequence CASSVGGTSSYEQYF. The sequenced DNA is TGTGCCAGCAGCGTAGGGGGGACATCATCCTACGAGCAGTACTTC.